These 6 T cell receptor beta chains originate from one sample sequenced in a study of T-cell memory formation after mild COVID-19. One entry per CDR3 protein, called by TCRdb with MiXCR from the 5' RACE reads. The data contain about 430,000 distinct CDR3 sequences, around 24% of them seen just once; the ten biggest clones take up 8.8%. The specimen was PBMCs or a T cell subset sorted from them (not recorded which). The receptors derive from an adult woman who had mild COVID-19 (a few samples of this study predate the infection). Cell type and time point are not known.

The chain carries TRBV12-3 or TRBV12-4 and TRBJ1-5; D gene uncertain. V was pared by 3 bases and J by 11 bases, with 14 bases between. The CDR3 runs 13 residues. The CDR3 spells CASSFVGPPAQHF. The DNA of the CDR3 is TGTGCCAGCAGTTTTGTCGGACCGCCCGCCCAGCATTTT.

The V and J genes are TRBV6-2 or TRBV6-3 and TRBJ2-1; 8 bases agree with TRBD2. The CDR3 covers 15 residues. Looked up from germline, CDR1 is MNHEY and CDR2 is SVGEGT. V shed 0 bases, J shed 3 bases, and the junction held 1 base outside the gene matches. The CDR3 loop reads CASSYSSGGYNEQFF. The CDR3 DNA is TGTGCCAGCAGTTACTCGAGCGGGGGCTACAATGAGCAGTTCTTC.

This clonotype was detected only a few times. The V call is TRBV20-1, the J call TRBJ2-3; D is undetermined. CDR1 and CDR2 from the germline V gene are DFQATT and SNEGSKA (reference sequence). V dropped 5 bases and J dropped 1 base, with 7 bases sitting between them. The CDR3 covers 12 residues. The CDR3 here is CSAFDRTDTQYF. In DNA, the CDR3 is TGCAGTGCTTTCGACCGCACAGATACGCAGTATTTT.

This clonotype was observed a few times. The chain has TRBV9 and TRBJ2-3, with D maybe TRBD2 (6 bases). From germline, CDR1 is SGDLS and CDR2 YYNGEE. The V gene lost 3 bases and the J gene lost 2 bases, with 13 bases spanning the gap. The CDR3 length is 15 residues. CDR3 loop: CASSDRDWLTDTQYF. The CDR3 coding sequence is TGTGCCAGCAGCGACCGGGACTGGCTCACAGATACGCAGTATTTT.

This chain joins TRBV24-1 and TRBJ2-2; D is possibly TRBD1 (6 bases). The CDR3 is 15 residues long. V lost 3 bases, J lost 4 bases, and 11 bases lay in between. CDR1 and CDR2 (germline): KGHDR, SFDVKD. The CDR3 bases are TGTGCCACCAGTGATAAGGGACAAGGCACCGGGGAGCTGTTTTTT. This gives the protein CATSDKGQGTGELFF.

In this sample, this clonotype turned up a few times. The V and J genes are TRBV14 and TRBJ2-1; tentatively, D is TRBD1 (6 bases). The V end was cut by 0 bases, the J end by 0 bases, with 9 bases between. The germline V gene has CDR1 SGHDN and CDR2 FVKESK. The CDR3 is made up of 16 amino acids. CDR3 DNA sequence: TGTGCCAGCAGCCAAGAGGGGGCTAGCTCCTACAATGAGCAGTTCTTC. It encodes CASSQEGASSYNEQFF.